This T cell receptor beta chain was identified during a study of T cells after posttransplantation cyclophosphamide. Produced via immunoSEQ multiplex PCR; TCRdb's table is partial and in-frame only. The sample shows tens of thousands of clones, no singletons; the ten largest hold roughly 2%. General study findings and limits: TRB overlap between skin or GI tissue T cells and blood was limited.

CDR3 length: 15 amino acids. CDR1 and CDR2 from the germline V gene are KGHSH and LQKENI. After removal of 3 bases from V and 1 base from J, the junction contained 1 base not matched to a gene. A marrow graft followed busulfan-fludarabine conditioning, with cyclophosphamide on days +3 and +4. This clone was found many times. Its antigen is unknown. This sequence was found in a young adult male patient who received an allogeneic stem cell transplant from a related donor, was CMV-positive, and had no GVHD. The T cells may come from the graft donor. The chain joins TRBV18 to TRBJ2-2; 8 bases fit TRBD1. The sequences come from PBMCs, collected after allogeneic stem cell transplant with posttransplant cyclophosphamide. This CDR3 is CASSPGTGNTGELFF. As DNA, the CDR3 is TGTGCCAGCTCACCCGGGACAGGGAACACCGGGGAGCTGTTTTTT.